One and the same sample provided the 32 T cell receptor beta chains below, sequenced in a study of tumor and adjacent non-tumor tissue in lung cancer (dated by TCRdb to 2017 to 2018). RNA was extracted from bulk unsorted tissue and checked for quality with a NanoDrop ND-1000 and an Agilent 2100. The method behind the library was multiplex PCR. TCRdb shows the sequencer as Illumina HiSeq 2500. Following protocols modified from ARM-PCR, the researchers constructed TCRbeta libraries through three rounds of nested PCR with primers (Table S4). TCRdb applied fastp at Q25 and MiXCR to the public reads, then kept only in-frame beta chains. One record per CDR3 amino acid sequence lists the most common genes and DNA. A total of fewer than 120,000 distinct CDR3 sequences appear in this sample, about 80% of them only once. In total, the top ten clones hold more than 20% of the sample. Sequencing used lung tumor tissue. The origin of the receptors is a man between 65 and 85 years old with non-small cell lung cancer.

About this clonotype: A read error may produce the germline difference seen at one junction end. The chain's CDR3 is CVSSLLGTSGGYNKQFF. The CDR3 DNA is TGTGTTAGCAGCCTCCTAGGGACTAGCGGGGGCTACAATAAGCAGTTCTTC. This chain joins TRBV11-3 and TRBJ2-1; 14 positions agree with TRBD2. From germline, CDR1 is SGHNT and CDR2 YENEEA. The CDR3 is 17 amino acids. Variable domain in full (rest from reference TRBV11-3 and TRBJ2-1): EAGVVQSPRYKIIEKKQPVAFWCNPISGHNTLYWYLQNLGQGPELLIRYENEEAVDDSQLPKDRFSAERLKGVDSTLKIQPAELGDSAVYLCVSSLLGTSGGYNKQFFGPGTRLTVL.

V is TRBV5-6 and J is TRBJ1-5; D is unclear. Between the trimmed V and J ends, which lost 1 base and 0 bases, there was a span of 11 bases. CDR1 and CDR2 from the germline V gene are SGHDT and YYEEEE. This CDR3 comprises 16 residues. The CDR3 is CASSLSRTDSNQPQHF. CDR3 nucleotide sequence: TGTGCCAGCAGCTTGAGTCGGACGGATAGCAATCAGCCCCAGCATTTT.

To note about this clonotype: A junction end diverges from the germline sequence, so it may reflect a read error. J is TRBJ1-2 and V is TRBV12-3 or TRBV12-4; no reliable D call. The CDR3 has 11 residues. The CDR3 sequence is CGSSLVYGYTF. As DNA, the CDR3 is TGTGGCAGCAGTTTGGTATATGGCTACACCTTT.

Worth noting for this clonotype: No conserved phenylalanine or tryptophan is present at the end of the CDR3, so a read error is the likely explanation. V is TRBV20-1 and J is TRBJ1-5; the match to TRBD1 covers 7 bases. CDR3 length: 16 residues. V trimming: 6 bases; J trimming: 4 bases; junction bases outside the gene matches: 15. Germline-derived CDR1 and CDR2 are DFQATT and SNEGSKA (reference sequence). CDR3: CSAPREIDRVNQPQHV. For the CDR3, the DNA is TGCAGTGCCCCTAGGGAGATTGACAGGGTGAATCAGCCCCAGCATGTT.

To note about this clonotype: At one end the junction does not follow the germline gene, possibly because of a read error. This chain joins TRBV11-1 and TRBJ2-1; 10 bases fit TRBD1. The CDR3 contains 16 residues. The germline V gene encodes CDR1 SGHAT and CDR2 FQDESV (reference sequence). The CDR3 is CVSSPRSGQGPHEQSF. The CDR3, as DNA: TGTGTCAGCAGCCCCCGGTCGGGACAGGGGCCACATGAGCAGTCCTTC.

Comments on this clonotype: One end of the junction fails to match germline, which may point to a read error. The J gene is TRBJ2-5, the V gene TRBV20-1; weak D call: TRBD2 (6 bases). Germline CDR1 is DFQATT and CDR2 is SNEGSKA (reference sequence). The CDR3 covers 15 residues. As DNA, the CDR3 is TGCAGTGTTAGAGATCAGGCGGGAAAGTGGGAGACCCAGTACTTC. Its translation: CSVRDQAGKWETQYF.

As for this clonotype: This is likely a read error, given that the CDR3 carries no conserved phenylalanine or tryptophan at its end. This chain connects TRBV11-2 to TRBJ1-4; possible D gene TRBD1, 6 bases. The V gene's germline CDR1 is SGHAT and CDR2 FQNNGV. This CDR3 contains 15 residues. The CDR3 protein is CASGRSGTSNDKLFC. CDR3 bases: TGTGCCAGCGGCAGAAGTGGGACAAGTAATGATAAACTGTTTTGT.

The chain carries TRBV29-1 and TRBJ2-7; D is unclear. V dropped 7 bases and J dropped 7 bases, with 17 bases sitting between them. The CDR3 is made up of 12 amino acids. From germline, CDR1 is SQVTM and CDR2 ANQGSEA. The DNA for the CDR3 is TGCAGCGAGGAGATAGGGAATCGGGAGCAGTACTTC. It yields the protein CSEEIGNREQYF.

This clonotype was observed once. The genes are TRBV27 and TRBJ1-1, with 8 nucleotides matching TRBD1. Germline lookup yields CDR1 MNHEY and CDR2 SMNVEV (reference sequence). Trimming cost V 7 bases and J 0 bases; bases outside gene matches: 4. The CDR3 covers 14 residues. The CDR3 DNA reads TGTGCCAGCAATTTGGACAGGGTGAACACTGAAGCTTTCTTT. Protein: CASNLDRVNTEAFF.

In the case of this clonotype: One end of the junction varies from germline; a read error may be responsible. V gene TRBV11-2 combines with J gene TRBJ2-3, with 7 bases aligning to TRBD1. Germline V lookup: CDR1 SGHAT, CDR2 FQNNGV. The CDR3 sequence is 20 residues long. The CDR3 DNA reads as TGTGTCAGCAGCTTAATATCGCGCCTAGCAGGGGGAGCTGGCACAGATACGCAGTATTTT. Translated, it gives CVSSLISRLAGGAGTDTQYF.

This clonotype was found many times. The chain couples TRBV24-1 to TRBJ2-5, with unresolved D. V was cut by 1 base and J by 5 bases, with 4 bases left in between. The CDR3 totals 12 residues. Germline V gene lookup returns CDR1 KGHDR and CDR2 SFDVKD. The CDR3 DNA follows: TGTGCCACCAGTGATTTCTATGAGACCCAGTACTTC. It is translated as CATSDFYETQYF.

As to this clonotype: It may be a read error: a sequence one base away is much more abundant. The chain links TRBV6-1 to TRBJ2-3, with 8 bases lining up with TRBD2. The CDR3 length is 20 residues. Germline values: CDR1 MNHNS, CDR2 SASEGT. The CDR3 coding sequence is TGTGTCAGCAGTGAAGCGAAATTTTTTGGCGGGGGGTTGTCTGGAGATACGCAGTATTTT. Encoded protein: CVSSEAKFFGGGLSGDTQYF.

The chain uses TRBV11-1 and TRBJ2-7; 11 positions match TRBD1. With 8 bases clipped from V and 2 bases from J, the junction kept 5 bases outside the gene matches. The CDR3 is 14 residues long. CDR1 and CDR2 from the germline V gene are SGHAT and FQDESV (reference sequence). CDR3 region: CASLSGQGAYEQYF. DNA of the CDR3: TGTGCCAGCCTATCGGGACAGGGGGCCTACGAGCAGTACTTC.

The V and J genes are TRBV2 and TRBJ1-5, with D tentatively TRBD1 (6 bases). From germline, CDR1 is SNHLY and CDR2 FYNNEI. This CDR3 has 16 amino acids. Between the trimmed V and J ends, which lost 2 bases and 0 bases, there was a span of 11 bases. This CDR3 reads CASSELGADSNQPQHF. CDR3 bases: TGTGCCAGCAGTGAACTGGGGGCGGATAGCAATCAGCCCCAGCATTTT. Together with reference TRBV2 and TRBJ1-5, the CDR3 gives the full variable domain: EPEVTQTPSHQVTQMGQEVILRCVPISNHLYFYWYRQILGQKVEFLVSFYNNEISEKSEIFDDQFSVERPDGSNFTLKIRSTKLEDSAMYFCASSELGADSNQPQHFGDGTRLSIL.

Of note for this clonotype: This CDR3 is missing its conserved last phenylalanine or tryptophan, likely due to a read error. The DNA is left out, because the CDR3 cannot be placed on it with certainty; the CDR3 is given as TCRdb lists it. CDR3 protein: CARSPTGGTYGYTL. This chain links TRBV11-2 with TRBJ1-2; the table's D call, TRBD1, was not checked against the DNA. The CDR3 numbers 14 amino acids, ends counted. Germline V lookup: CDR1 SGHAT, CDR2 FQNNGV.

As regards this clonotype: Mismatch with germline at one junction end may stem from a read error. This sequence joins TRBV6-2 or TRBV6-3 and TRBJ2-2, with D perhaps matching TRBD2 (5 bases). The CDR3 has 13 amino acids. The germline V gene has CDR1 MNHEY and CDR2 SVGEGT. The DNA of the CDR3 is TGTGCCAGCAATACTAGACCCACCGGGGAGCTGCTTTTT. Translated, it gives CASNTRPTGELLF.

The V gene is TRBV5-6, the J gene TRBJ2-7; D is perhaps TRBD2 (5 bases). The germline V gene has CDR1 SGHDT and CDR2 YYEEEE. The CDR3 totals 15 residues. V was shortened by 1 base and J by 2 bases, with 13 bases between the two germline ends. The CDR3 protein is CASSLTIGMAYEQYF. The CDR3 nucleotides read TGTGCCAGCAGCTTGACTATCGGGATGGCCTACGAGCAGTACTTC.

Only one count was recorded for this clonotype. This sequence may be a read error, since a much larger clone differs from it by one base. The chain is built from TRBV20-1 and TRBJ1-6; perhaps TRBD1 as D (6 bases). Germline CDR1 is DFQATT and CDR2 is SNEGSKA (reference sequence). The CDR3 is made up of 17 amino acids. CDR3 protein: CGARETGRIYYNSPLHF. CDR3 DNA: TGCGGTGCTAGAGAAACAGGGAGGATCTACTATAATTCACCCCTCCACTTT.

V and J are TRBV12-3 or TRBV12-4 and TRBJ1-6; D is ambiguous. This CDR3 spans 14 amino acids. Trimming left V 5 bases short and J 4 bases short, with 9 bases between. CDR3 sequence: CASSPSVYNSPLHF. CDR3 bases: TGTGCCAGCAGTCCATCAGTATATAATTCACCCCTCCACTTT.

About this clonotype: This CDR3 fails to terminate in the conserved phenylalanine or tryptophan, so it likely reflects a read error. No DNA is shown, since the ends of the CDR3 on it are uncertain; the CDR3 is the one TCRdb lists. This chain uses TRBV29-1 with TRBJ2-5. Germline-derived CDR1 and CDR2 are SQVTM and ANQGSEA. Inclusive of both ends, the CDR3 amounts to 13 amino acids. Here the CDR3 reads CSVADRFQETQCL.

This clonotype was counted a single time. The conserved phenylalanine or tryptophan is not found at the CDR3 terminus, so this likely reflects a read error. Because the CDR3's place on the DNA is in doubt, the DNA is left out and the CDR3 is given as listed by TCRdb. The rearrangement uses TRBV10-2 and TRBJ1-1; TRBD1 is taken as the D call from the table, unchecked against the DNA. Germline CDR1 is WSHSY and CDR2 is SAAADI. With termini counted, the CDR3 has 16 amino acids. CDR3 sequence: CASSPGDRGMGTEAIS.

The sample holds a few counts of this clonotype. A much larger clone is a single base away; this may be a read error. V and J are TRBV12-3 or TRBV12-4 and TRBJ1-1; D remains ambiguous. Trimming shortened V by 5 bases and J by 1 base, and 14 bases separated the two germline ends. The CDR3 extends over 15 amino acids. The CDR3 spells CASSPQTATNTEAFF. The CDR3 DNA follows: TGTGCCAGCAGTCCTCAAACTGCCACGAACACTGAAGCTTTCTTT.

This clonotype was detected many times. Relative to the germline gene, one junction end is altered; a read error may explain this. This rearrangement joins TRBV4-1 to TRBJ1-1, with a tentative D call TRBD1 (5 bases). Germline loops: CDR1 MGHRA, CDR2 YSYEKL. This CDR3 has 15 residues. Written as DNA, the CDR3 is TGCGCCAGCAGCCTCTGGGGACTGGCGAACACTGAAGCTCTCTTT. It yields the protein CASSLWGLANTEALF.

Ten or more counts support this clonotype. V and J are TRBV20-1 and TRBJ2-5; D ambiguous. This CDR3 comprises 13 residues. In germline, CDR1 is DFQATT, CDR2 SNEGSKA (reference sequence). Deletions cut 4 bases from V and 3 bases from J, with 12 bases between. This CDR3 reads CSAIGRLEETQYF. In DNA, the CDR3 is TGCAGTGCTATAGGGCGGTTAGAAGAGACCCAGTACTTC.

J is TRBJ1-4 and V is TRBV14; D remains unclear. In germline, CDR1 is SGHDN, CDR2 FVKESK. V was pared by 10 bases and J by 4 bases, with 19 bases between. The CDR3 loop spans 15 amino acids. The CDR3 DNA sequence: TGTGCCACTAGCCAAGGAAAGGGCGGTAATGAAAAACTGTTTTTT. Protein: CATSQGKGGNEKLFF.

A word on this clonotype: A read error may produce the germline difference seen at one junction end. The chain joins TRBV6-5 to TRBJ2-1; 8 bases agree with TRBD2. The CDR3 consists of 16 residues. CDR1 and CDR2 from the germline V gene are MNHEY and SVGAGI. In nucleotides, the CDR3 is TGTTCCAGCAGTTACGGCGGGACTAGGGGATACAATGAGCAATTCTTC. Its translation is CSSSYGGTRGYNEQFF.

V and J are TRBV29-1 and TRBJ1-2; D not resolved. The length of the CDR3 is 13 residues. The V gene lost 5 bases and the J gene lost 4 bases, with 14 bases spanning the gap. Germline loops: CDR1 SQVTM, CDR2 ANQGSEA. The CDR3 nucleotides read TGCAGCGTTCTTCATACTGGAGCCTATGGCTACACCTTC. Its protein product is CSVLHTGAYGYTF. The full variable domain, completed using reference TRBV29-1 and TRBJ1-2, is SAVISQKPSRDICQRGTSLTIQCQVDSQVTMMFWYRQQPGQSLTLIATANQGSEATYESGFVIDKFPISRPNLTFSTLTVSNMSPEDSSIYLCSVLHTGAYGYTFGSGTRLTVV.

This clonotype was seen more than once but under ten times. This could be a read error, since a much larger clone is one nucleotide away. This rearrangement joins TRBV5-6 to TRBJ1-1; D may be TRBD1 (5 bases). CDR3 length equals 14 residues. Germline loops: CDR1 SGHDT, CDR2 YYEEEE. The CDR3 loop reads CASSPDFGGTVAFF. Written as DNA, the CDR3 is TGTGCCAGCAGCCCCGATTTTGGTGGGACTGTAGCTTTCTTT.

This rearrangement joins TRBV29-1 to TRBJ1-2; D might be TRBD1 (5 bases). CDR3 length: 13 residues. Germline V lookup: CDR1 SQVTM, CDR2 ANQGSEA. CDR3 nucleotide sequence: TGCAGTGCATTCGGCAGGGTGAACTATGATTACACCTTC. This encodes CSAFGRVNYDYTF.

V gene TRBV29-1 combines with J gene TRBJ2-5; TRBD1 might be the D (5 bases). Germline loops: CDR1 SQVTM, CDR2 ANQGSEA. The CDR3 contains 16 residues. For the CDR3, the DNA is TGCAGAGCCAAGCCCTACCCCTACACAGGTCAAGAGACCCAGTACTTC. Its protein is CRAKPYPYTGQETQYF.

Note on this clonotype: The CDR3 ends on some other residue instead of the conserved phenylalanine or tryptophan, so this is likely a read error. The DNA is omitted, as the CDR3 cannot be located on it reliably, and the CDR3 follows TCRdb's listing. The chain links TRBV6-6 to TRBJ1-1. The CDR3 is 15 residues long, counting both termini. CDR1 is MNHNY, CDR2 SVGAGI, per germline (reference sequence). CDR3: CASSYPGRQNTEVFL.

Of note for this clonotype: Since the CDR3 does not end with the conserved phenylalanine or tryptophan, this likely comes from a read error. Because the CDR3's place on the DNA is in doubt, the DNA is left out and the CDR3 is given as listed by TCRdb. This rearrangement joins TRBV6-5 to TRBJ2-5; whether TRBD1, the table's D call, matches the DNA was not checked. Germline CDR1 reads MNHEY; CDR2 reads SVGAGI. Both ends counted, the CDR3 spans 17 residues. The CDR3 loop is CASSSAGTGFPQETQYI.